Listed here is a single T cell receptor (beta chain). Its antigen is not known. The source of the sample is a study of PD-1 blockade in classical Hodgkin lymphoma. Study observations and caveats: Diversity in CD4+ TCRs, unlike that measured in CD8+ TCRs, had risen significantly by C4D1. Prior to therapy, complete responders displayed diversity much like that of newly diagnosed patients. Patients excluded were those beginning nivolumab under 1 year after ASCT.

CDR1 is GTSNPN and CDR2 is SVGIG in the germline V gene (reference sequence). This CDR3 is 14 amino acids long. V was pared by 4 bases and J by 1 base, with 6 bases of the junction left unmatched. Sequencing used immunoSEQ multiplex PCR; TCRdb keeps in-frame clones, though not all of them. The sample has fewer than 65,000 clones, 85% to 90% seen once; the top ten hold 15%. Every patient relapsed after autologous stem cell transplantation, and brentuximab vedotin exposure varied. Best response was recorded as complete response, partial response or progressive disease. The receptor's source is a human donor with classical Hodgkin lymphoma. The rearrangement links TRBV30 to TRBJ2-5; TRBD2 matches at 7 bases. The sample here was peripheral blood mononuclear cells (PBMCs), taken at baseline. This CDR3 is CAWKNGLGQETQYF. CDR3 DNA sequence: TGTGCCTGGAAAAATGGACTAGGCCAAGAGACCCAGTACTTC.